A selection of T cell receptor beta chains follows, all from one sample in a study of beta chain features in type 1 diabetes. Sequencing used immunoSEQ multiplex PCR; TCRdb keeps in-frame clones, though not all of them. Of 95,000 to 150,000 clones listed, 15% to 20% are singletons. The sample comprised central memory CD4+ T cells from blood. Receptors were obtained from a man aged 30 to 39 with type 1 diabetes. The CDR3 runs from the conserved cysteine through the conserved F or W. A D gene is named only where the DNA matches it firmly. Rows give clone size only sometimes, using once, few, many, or a class for an expanded clone.

abundance,v_gene,d_gene,j_gene,CDR3aa,CDR3nt
few,TRBV10-3,NA,TRBJ1-2,CAISGDNSNYGYTF,TGTGCCATCAGTGGGGACAACTCTAACTATGGCTACACCTTC
few,TRBV7-2,NA,TRBJ2-7,CASSSAYEQYF,TGTGCCAGCAGCTCCGCCTACGAGCAGTACTTC
NA,TRBV2,TRBD1,TRBJ2-6,CASKDRASGANVLTF,TGTGCCAGCAAAGACAGGGCCTCTGGGGCCAACGTCCTGACTTTC
NA,TRBV30,NA,TRBJ1-2,CAWSDSPDGYTF,TGTGCCTGGAGTGACTCTCCCGATGGCTACACCTTC
few,TRBV19,NA,TRBJ1-5,CASSIAHNQPQHF,TGTGCCAGTAGTATAGCCCATAATCAGCCCCAGCATTTT
few,TRBV11-2,TRBD2,TRBJ2-5,CASSPLATSVGETQYF,TGTGCCAGCAGCCCCCTCGCTACTAGCGTTGGAGAGACCCAGTACTTC
few,TRBV6-5,NA,TRBJ1-1,CASSYEAENTEAFF,TGTGCCAGCAGTTACGAGGCGGAGAACACTGAAGCTTTCTTT
NA,TRBV18,NA,TRBJ1-1,CASSPGMNTEAFF,TGTGCCAGCTCACCTGGTATGAACACTGAAGCTTTCTTT
few,TRBV30,NA,TRBJ1-5,CAWSPDNQPQHF,TGTGCCTGGTCCCCGGATAATCAGCCCCAGCATTTT
NA,TRBV30,NA,TRBJ2-1,CALGTSMSYNEQFF,TGTGCCTTAGGGACGTCTATGTCCTACAATGAGCAGTTCTTC
NA,TRBV9,TRBD2,TRBJ2-3,CASSVDSSGGTDTQYF,TGTGCCAGCAGCGTAGACTCCAGCGGGGGGACAGATACGCAGTATTTT
NA,TRBV27,TRBD1,TRBJ2-1,CASSLSYQPYSGDRYNEQFF,TGTGCCAGCAGTTTATCGTATCAACCGTACTCCGGGGACAGATACAATGAGCAGTTCTTC
NA,TRBV19,NA,TRBJ2-6,CASRSGVGANVLTF,TGTGCCAGTAGGTCAGGGGTTGGGGCCAACGTCCTGACTTTC
many,TRBV9,TRBD1,TRBJ1-6,CASSETGTGTNSPLHF,TGTGCCAGCAGCGAGACCGGGACAGGGACTAATTCACCCCTCCACTTT
few,TRBV27,TRBD1,TRBJ1-2,CASRPGDRIYGYTF,TGTGCCAGCCGTCCCGGGGACAGGATCTATGGCTACACCTTC
NA,TRBV7-2,NA,TRBJ2-2,CASSSSRGRGNTGELFF,TGTGCCAGCAGCTCATCGCGGGGAAGAGGGAACACCGGGGAGCTGTTTTTT
NA,TRBV4-3,NA,TRBJ2-1,CASSPRRGGINEQFF,TGCGCCAGCAGTCCTCGGAGAGGCGGAATAAATGAGCAGTTCTTC
few,TRBV5-1,NA,TRBJ2-7,CASSLAVGGIYEQYF,TGCGCCAGCAGCTTGGCCGTTGGCGGAATCTACGAGCAGTACTTC
NA,TRBV4-3,TRBD1,TRBJ1-2,CASSIGQGHGYTF,TGCGCCAGCAGCATTGGACAGGGACATGGCTACACCTTC
NA,TRBV10-3,TRBD1,TRBJ1-5,CAISQGENQPQHF,TGTGCCATCAGTCAGGGGGAAAATCAGCCCCAGCATTTT
few,TRBV9,TRBD1,TRBJ2-5,CASSARQGFRETQYF,TGTGCCAGCAGCGCCAGACAGGGGTTCAGGGAGACCCAGTACTTC
NA,TRBV9,NA,TRBJ2-1,CASSASDSYNEQFF,TGTGCCAGCAGCGCTTCGGATTCCTACAATGAGCAGTTCTTC
NA,TRBV19,TRBD1,TRBJ1-1,CASSTGQGAFTEAFF,TGTGCCAGTAGTACAGGACAGGGGGCTTTCACTGAAGCTTTCTTT
few,TRBV14,NA,TRBJ2-7,CASSLRLEGEQYF,TGTGCCAGCAGCCTTCGACTCGAAGGCGAGCAGTACTTC
few,TRBV29-1,NA,TRBJ1-5,CSVGDTNSNQPQHF,TGCAGCGTTGGGGACACTAATAGCAATCAGCCCCAGCATTTT
few,TRBV5-1,NA,TRBJ2-5,CASSLGSAHRETQYF,TGCGCCAGCAGCTTAGGGTCGGCTCATCGGGAGACCCAGTACTTC
once,TRBV7-3,NA,TRBJ2-3,CASSLTPSYPSTDTQYF,TGTGCCAGCAGCTTAACGCCGAGCTACCCTAGCACAGATACGCAGTATTTT
many,TRBV4-2,TRBD2,TRBJ2-2,CASSQEVLAANTGELFF,TGTGCCAGCAGCCAAGAAGTACTAGCGGCAAATACCGGGGAGCTGTTTTTT
NA,TRBV2,NA,TRBJ2-7,CASSNYIRSYEQYF,TGTGCCAGCAGCAACTACATCCGCTCCTACGAGCAGTACTTC
NA,TRBV19,NA,TRBJ2-7,CASSISPQGSYEQYF,TGTGCCAGTAGTATAAGCCCCCAGGGCTCCTACGAGCAGTACTTC
NA,TRBV5-4,TRBD1,TRBJ2-1,CASSLGQGAGIYNEQFF,TGTGCCAGCAGCTTGGGGCAGGGGGCCGGAATTTACAATGAGCAGTTCTTC
NA,TRBV11-2,TRBD1,TRBJ1-1,CASSSQGAVTEAFF,TGTGCCAGCAGCTCCCAGGGGGCTGTCACTGAAGCTTTCTTT
NA,TRBV7-8,NA,TRBJ2-3,CASSQTPRNTDTQYF,TGTGCCAGCAGTCAAACCCCCAGGAACACAGATACGCAGTATTTT
NA,TRBV7-2,NA,TRBJ2-3,CASSPGPEDTQYF,TGTGCCAGCAGCCCCGGTCCGGAAGATACGCAGTATTTT
NA,TRBV30,TRBD1,TRBJ1-5,CAWTGGWNQPQHF,TGTGCCTGGACAGGGGGTTGGAATCAGCCCCAGCATTTT
NA,TRBV7-6,TRBD2,TRBJ2-7,CASSLRTSGFYEQYF,TGTGCCAGCAGCCTCAGGACTAGCGGTTTCTACGAGCAGTACTTC
NA,TRBV7-6,TRBD1,TRBJ2-7,CASSGRDSYEQYF,TGTGCCAGCAGCGGCCGGGACAGCTACGAGCAGTACTTC
NA,TRBV6-1,TRBD1,TRBJ1-5,CASSQAGGRQPQHF,TGTGCCAGCAGTCAAGCAGGGGGCCGTCAGCCCCAGCATTTT
NA,TRBV7-2,NA,TRBJ2-7,CASNEGGSYEQYF,TGTGCCAGCAACGAAGGGGGATCCTACGAGCAGTACTTC
few,TRBV7-8,NA,TRBJ2-1,CASSLLGSSQNEQFF,TGTGCCAGCAGCCTTCTCGGCAGCTCGCAGAATGAGCAGTTCTTC
once,TRBV9,NA,TRBJ2-2,CASSVGVDSNTGELFF,TGTGCCAGCAGCGTAGGTGTGGACTCGAACACCGGGGAGCTGTTTTTT
many,TRBV7-2,TRBD2,TRBJ2-3,CASSPGRGPDTQYF,TGTGCCAGCAGCCCGGGGAGGGGCCCAGATACGCAGTATTTT
NA,TRBV5-5,NA,TRBJ2-7,CASSLEQTYEQYF,TGTGCCAGCAGCTTGGAACAGACCTACGAGCAGTACTTC
NA,TRBV10-1,NA,TRBJ2-1,CASSEGQGVNEQFF,TGCGCCAGCAGTGAAGGGCAGGGAGTCAATGAGCAGTTCTTC
few,TRBV4-3,NA,TRBJ1-6,CASSQEGAGSPLHF,TGCGCCAGCAGCCAAGAGGGTGCCGGTTCACCCCTCCACTTT
few,TRBV29-1,NA,TRBJ2-5,CSVEADPLGKTQYF,TGCAGCGTTGAGGCGGACCCCCTCGGGAAGACCCAGTACTTC
NA,TRBV5-6,NA,TRBJ2-5,CASSLEGRAETQYF,TGTGCCAGCAGCTTGGAAGGGCGGGCAGAGACCCAGTACTTC
NA,TRBV5-6,NA,TRBJ1-6,CASSLGGHSYNSPLHF,TGTGCCAGCAGCTTGGGGGGACACTCCTATAATTCACCCCTCCACTTT
few,TRBV14,TRBD1,TRBJ1-2,CASSPGTGYGYTF,TGTGCCAGCAGCCCAGGGACAGGGTATGGCTACACCTTC
NA,TRBV2,TRBD2,TRBJ2-5,CASSEGLAGVETQYF,TGTGCCAGCAGCGAGGGACTAGCGGGGGTAGAGACCCAGTACTTC
NA,TRBV5-1,TRBD1,TRBJ2-1,CASSFGQGYNEQFF,TGCGCCAGCAGCTTTGGACAGGGCTACAATGAGCAGTTCTTC
NA,TRBV6-1,TRBD1,TRBJ1-5,CASSVGTGGRQPQHF,TGTGCCAGCAGCGTCGGGACAGGGGGGCGACAGCCCCAGCATTTT
few,TRBV27,NA,TRBJ1-6,CASRTGTHDSPLHF,TGTGCCAGTCGGACCGGGACTCATGATTCACCCCTCCACTTT
NA,TRBV16,TRBD2,TRBJ2-2,CASTTRGLADTGELFF,TGTGCCAGCACCACGAGGGGACTAGCGGACACCGGGGAGCTGTTTTTT